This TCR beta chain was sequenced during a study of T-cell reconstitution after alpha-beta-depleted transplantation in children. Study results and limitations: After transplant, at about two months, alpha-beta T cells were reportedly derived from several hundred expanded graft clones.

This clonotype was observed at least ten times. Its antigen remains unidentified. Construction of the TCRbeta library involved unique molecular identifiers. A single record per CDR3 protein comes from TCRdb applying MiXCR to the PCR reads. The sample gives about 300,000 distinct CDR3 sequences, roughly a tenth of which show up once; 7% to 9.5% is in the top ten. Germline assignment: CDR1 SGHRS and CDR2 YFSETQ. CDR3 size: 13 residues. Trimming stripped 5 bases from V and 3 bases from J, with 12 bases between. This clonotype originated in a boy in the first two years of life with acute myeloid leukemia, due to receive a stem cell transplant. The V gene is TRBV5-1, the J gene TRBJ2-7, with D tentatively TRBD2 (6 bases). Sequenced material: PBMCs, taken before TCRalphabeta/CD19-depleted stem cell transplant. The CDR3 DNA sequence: TGCGCCAGCAGTAGGGTAGCGGACTACGAGCAGTACTTC. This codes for CASSRVADYEQYF.